These T cell receptor beta chains were read from a single sample in a study of T cells in Graves' hyperthyroidism and ophthalmopathy. TCRdb recomputed calls from the multiplex PCR reads with MiXCR, one row per CDR3 protein. This sample carries 300,000 to 450,000 distinct CDR3 sequences, approximately 18% of them seen once, and the ten largest clones take 40%. The sample taken for sequencing was blood. Receptors were obtained from a young man with Graves' ophthalmopathy. Both conserved end residues are part of each CDR3. D genes are given only for firm matches. Size is stated for part of the rows, as once, few or many counts, or as a class when the clone is expanded.

abundance	v_gene	j_gene	d_gene	CDR3nt	CDR3aa
.	TRBV18	TRBJ1-4	TRBD1	TGTGCCAGCTCAGAGGGACAGGGGGCGTTTGAAAAACTGTTTTTT	CASSEGQGAFEKLFF
.	TRBV5-1	TRBJ2-6	.	TGCGCCAGCAGCTTGGATGATGGGGCCAACGTCCTGACTTTC	CASSLDDGANVLTF
.	TRBV4-1	TRBJ2-7	TRBD1	TGCGCCAGCAGCCAAGGATCCGGGACAGGGACCCACGAGCAGTACTTC	CASSQGSGTGTHEQYF
many	TRBV20-1	TRBJ1-2	TRBD1	TGCAGTGCACCGGGACAGGGTGGTGGCTACACCTTC	CSAPGQGGGYTF
many	TRBV13	TRBJ1-1	.	TGTGCCAGCAGTCGGGAGGGGCAGGGATACGGTGAAGCTTTCTTT	CASSREGQGYGEAFF
many	TRBV6-5	TRBJ1-5	.	TGTGCCAGCAGTTACTCGATAAGGGGGGAGTGGAGCAATCAGCCCCAGCATTTT	CASSYSIRGEWSNQPQHF
.	TRBV4-2	TRBJ2-6	.	TGTGCCAGCAGCCAAGACGAAGGGACTGGGGCCAACGTCCTGACTTTC	CASSQDEGTGANVLTF
few	TRBV10-1	TRBJ1-1	TRBD1	TGCGCCAGGTTCGCTTCGGGGACAGGGTTTTTAGGGACTGAAGCTTTCTTT	CARFASGTGFLGTEAFF
few	TRBV14	TRBJ2-5	.	TGTGCCAGCAGCCAGGACCTGGGTGAGACCCAGTACTTC	CASSQDLGETQYF
few	TRBV6-1	TRBJ2-7	.	TGTGCCAGCAATCGGGGAAGCCACTACGAGCAGTACTTC	CASNRGSHYEQYF
many	TRBV12-3/TRBV12-4	TRBJ1-5	.	TGTGCCAGCAGTCTCCGGGAGAGGATCAATCAGCCCCAGCATTTT	CASSLRERINQPQHF
few	TRBV7-3	TRBJ1-5	.	TGTGCCAGCAGCCCAGGATCGGGGGGGCCCCAGCATTTT	CASSPGSGGPQHF
few	TRBV29-1	TRBJ2-7	.	TGCAGCGTTGAAAGGGGACTGCCCTACGAGCAGTACTTC	CSVERGLPYEQYF
many	TRBV7-9	TRBJ2-1	TRBD2	TGTGCCAGCAGCCCGCCCGCCAAGTTGAAGGGACTAGCGGGGGACAATGAGCAGTTCTTC	CASSPPAKLKGLAGDNEQFF
many	TRBV20-1	TRBJ1-4	.	TGCAGTGGCTGGGGAGGGGGTGGAGAAAAACTGTTTTTT	CSGWGGGGEKLFF
once	TRBV12-3/TRBV12-4	TRBJ2-5	.	TGTGCCAGCGCCTCTCCCCCGGGGCTAACGGAGACCCAGTACTTC	CASASPPGLTETQYF
many	TRBV7-2	TRBJ1-1	.	TGTGCCAGCAGCTTAGCAGGACAGACGAACACTGAAGCTTTCTTT	CASSLAGQTNTEAFF
.	TRBV6-5	TRBJ2-1	TRBD1	TGTGCCAGCAGTTACGGACAGGGCAATGAGCAGTTCTTC	CASSYGQGNEQFF
few	TRBV19	TRBJ2-7	.	TGTGCCAGTAGTCCTCCAGGGCTGGGAAACTACGAGCAGTACTTC	CASSPPGLGNYEQYF
few	TRBV10-3	TRBJ1-3	.	TGTGCCACTCAGGGCAGCTCTGGAAACACCATATATTTT	CATQGSSGNTIYF
many	TRBV2	TRBJ1-5	.	TGTGCCAGCAGTGACCCGACAGGAGCTTATAGCAATCAGCCCCAGCATTTT	CASSDPTGAYSNQPQHF
many	TRBV28	TRBJ2-5	.	TGTGCCAGCACAAATTTAGTCCCCCAAGAGACCCAGTACTTC	CASTNLVPQETQYF
.	TRBV7-2	TRBJ2-7	TRBD2	TGTGCCAGCAGCTTAGTTTTAGCGGGGCTCTCCTACGAGCAGTACTTC	CASSLVLAGLSYEQYF
.	TRBV11-2	TRBJ2-1	TRBD1	TGTGCCAGCAGCACTCGGACAGGGCAGAATGAGCAGTTCTTC	CASSTRTGQNEQFF
many	TRBV6-1	TRBJ1-1	TRBD1	TGTGCCAGCAGGCAGCGACAGGGGGCGAGTACTGAAGCTTTCTTT	CASRQRQGASTEAFF
few	TRBV20-1	TRBJ1-4	TRBD1	TGCAGTGTTCCGGGACAGGGGGCGGCTAATGAAAAACTGTTTTTT	CSVPGQGAANEKLFF
many	TRBV2	TRBJ2-3	.	TGTGCCAGCAGTGGAGGCCAGGGGAGGACAGATACGCAGTATTTT	CASSGGQGRTDTQYF
.	TRBV28	TRBJ2-3	TRBD1	TGTGCCAGCAGTTTAGGACAGGGTGATTATACAGATACGCAGTATTTT	CASSLGQGDYTDTQYF
.	TRBV6-1	TRBJ2-7	TRBD2	TGTGCCAGCAGTGACAGGGAGGGGAGCGAGCAGTACTTC	CASSDREGSEQYF
.	TRBV2	TRBJ1-1	.	TGTGCCAGCAGCCAGTCCGACAGACCGAACACTGAAGCTTTCTTT	CASSQSDRPNTEAFF
many	TRBV20-1	TRBJ2-7	TRBD1	TGCAGTGCCAGACCGGGACAGGGGTCCTACGAGCAGTACTTC	CSARPGQGSYEQYF
.	TRBV20-1	TRBJ1-6	TRBD1	TGCAGTGCTAGAGTCGCGGACAGGGGAGACAATTCACCCCTCCACTTT	CSARVADRGDNSPLHF
many	TRBV24-1	TRBJ2-3	.	TGTGCCACCAGTACTTACGATGCAGGCACAGATACGCAGTATTTT	CATSTYDAGTDTQYF
.	TRBV7-3	TRBJ2-1	.	TGTGCCAGCAGCTTAATTGGACTGGTGGGTGAGCAGTTCTTC	CASSLIGLVGEQFF
many	TRBV20-1	TRBJ2-1	TRBD2	TGCAGTGCTACCCCCAAGACTAGCGGGGGGCGCTGGGTCAATGAGCAGTTCTTC	CSATPKTSGGRWVNEQFF
.	TRBV7-3	TRBJ2-1	TRBD2	TGTGCCAGCAGCATTCGGCTAGCGGGAAACAATGAGCAGTTCTTC	CASSIRLAGNNEQFF
many	TRBV4-2	TRBJ1-1	.	TGTGCCAGCAGCCAAGCCCTGGGGGCTTCGAACACTGAAGCTTTCTTT	CASSQALGASNTEAFF
few	TRBV7-9	TRBJ2-7	.	TGTGCCAGCAGCCCCATGGGGGGGGGCGAACCCTACGAGCAGTACTTC	CASSPMGGGEPYEQYF
many	TRBV5-1	TRBJ2-2	.	TGCGCCAGCAGCTGGGAGGAGTTTAGCTGGATGACCGGGGAGCTGTTTTTT	CASSWEEFSWMTGELFF
many	TRBV11-2	TRBJ2-7	TRBD2	TGTGCCAGCAGCTTATCGTCAACTAGCGGGGGAGCCACCTACGAGCAGTACTTC	CASSLSSTSGGATYEQYF
many	TRBV20-1	TRBJ2-5	TRBD1	TGCAGTGCTAGGGAATCCTGGACAGGGCAAGAGACCCAGTACTTC	CSARESWTGQETQYF
many	TRBV11-2	TRBJ2-1	TRBD2	TGTGCCAGCAGCTTATTTGGTAGCGGGGGCAATAATGAGCAGTTCTTC	CASSLFGSGGNNEQFF
.	TRBV4-1	TRBJ1-2	.	TGCGCCAGCAGCCCTAGGGGGGGGGCGGAAGGCTACACCTTC	CASSPRGGAEGYTF
.	TRBV24-1	TRBJ2-1	.	TGTGCCACCAGTGATCATCTAGCGCACACCTACAATGAGCAGTTCTTC	CATSDHLAHTYNEQFF
many	TRBV28	TRBJ2-3	.	TGTGCCAGCAAAACGGGGGCCTTCAGCACAGATACGCAGTATTTT	CASKTGAFSTDTQYF
many	TRBV27	TRBJ1-2	.	TGTGCCAGCAGTTTATTTGGGGGCTATGACTATGGCTACACCTTC	CASSLFGGYDYGYTF
many	TRBV7-9	TRBJ2-7	.	TGTGCCAGCAGCCACCGGGACACCTCCTACGAGCAGTACTTC	CASSHRDTSYEQYF
.	TRBV6-1	TRBJ1-2	.	TGTGCCACCTACCCCGGACGTTCGAGGAACTATGGCTACACCTTC	CATYPGRSRNYGYTF
many	TRBV2	TRBJ1-1	.	TGTGCCAGCAGGGGGGAATACACTGAAGCTTTCTTT	CASRGEYTEAFF